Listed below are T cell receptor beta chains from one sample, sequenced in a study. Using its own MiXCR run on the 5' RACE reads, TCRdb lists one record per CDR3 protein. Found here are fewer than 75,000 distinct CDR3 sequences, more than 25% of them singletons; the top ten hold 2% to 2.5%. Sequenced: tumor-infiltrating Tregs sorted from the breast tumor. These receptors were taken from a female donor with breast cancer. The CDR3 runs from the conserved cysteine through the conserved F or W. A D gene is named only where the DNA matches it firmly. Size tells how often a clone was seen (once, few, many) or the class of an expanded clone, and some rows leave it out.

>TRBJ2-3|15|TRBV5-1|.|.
TGCGCCGGCAGCTTGGCCGCGGGGTCCGGGAATACGCAGTATTTT
CAGSLAAGSGNTQYF
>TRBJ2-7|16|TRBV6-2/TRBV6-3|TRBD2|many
TGTGCCAGCAGAGTAACTAGCGGGCACCATCCCTACGAGCAGTACTTC
CASRVTSGHHPYEQYF
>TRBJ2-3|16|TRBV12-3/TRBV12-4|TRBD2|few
TGTGCCAGCAGTTTATGGACTAGCGGGGGAACAGATACGCAGTATTTT
CASSLWTSGGTDTQYF
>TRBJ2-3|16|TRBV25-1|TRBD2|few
TGTGCCAGATATAGAATCGGGGGGGGAGTGACAGATACGCAGTATTTT
CARYRIGGGVTDTQYF
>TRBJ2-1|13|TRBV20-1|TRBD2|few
TGCAGTGCTAAGACTAGCGGCTACAATGAGCAGTTCTTC
CSAKTSGYNEQFF
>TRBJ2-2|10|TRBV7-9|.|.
TGTGCCAGCCGCTCCGAGGAGCTGTTTTTT
CASRSEELFF
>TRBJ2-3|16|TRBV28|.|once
TGTGCCAGCACCCTTGGGAGTAGCGCTAGCACAGATACGCAGTATTTT
CASTLGSSASTDTQYF
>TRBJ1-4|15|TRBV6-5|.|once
TGTGCCAGCAGGCTGACAGGACAAACAAATGAAAAACTGTTTTTT
CASRLTGQTNEKLFF
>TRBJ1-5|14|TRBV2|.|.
TGTGCCGGAACTACAGGGTTGGGCAGTCAGCCCCAGCATTTT
CAGTTGLGSQPQHF
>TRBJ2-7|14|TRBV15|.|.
TGTGCCACCAGCAGAGATTTTACAGCATACGAGCAGTACTTC
CATSRDFTAYEQYF
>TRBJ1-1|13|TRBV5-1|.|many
TGCGCCAGCAGACCGATTGCTAACACTGAAGCTTTCTTT
CASRPIANTEAFF
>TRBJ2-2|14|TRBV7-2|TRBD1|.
TGTGCCAGCAGCCTGGGACAGGGAGCCGGGGAGCTGTTTTTT
CASSLGQGAGELFF
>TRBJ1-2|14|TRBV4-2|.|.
TGTGCCAGCAGCCAAGATCCAGGCGACTATGGCTACACCTTC
CASSQDPGDYGYTF
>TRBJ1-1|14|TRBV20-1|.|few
TGCAGTGCTAGTTTTGGCGAAACGGGCACTGAAGCTTTCTTT
CSASFGETGTEAFF
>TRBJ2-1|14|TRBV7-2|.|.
TGTGCCAGCAGCTCTCTTACCTCAGGGAAGGAGCAGTTCTTC
CASSSLTSGKEQFF
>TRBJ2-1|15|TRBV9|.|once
TGTGCCAGCAGCGTACGGTACGGGCTCTTGGAAGAGCAGTTCTTC
CASSVRYGLLEEQFF
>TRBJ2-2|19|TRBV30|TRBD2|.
TGTGCCTGGAGCGTATGGAGGGGGACTAGCGGGAGGGACACCGGGGAGCCGTTTTTT
CAWSVWRGTSGRDTGEPFF
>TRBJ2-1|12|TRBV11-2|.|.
TGTGCCAGCAGCTTAGAGGGGTTGCCTCGGTTCTTC
CASSLEGLPRFF
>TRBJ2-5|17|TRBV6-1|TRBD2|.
TGTGCCAGCAGTGAATATTATACTAGCGGGGACCAAGAGACCCAGTACTTC
CASSEYYTSGDQETQYF
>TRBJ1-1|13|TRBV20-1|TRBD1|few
TGCAGTGCTCGGACAGGGACGAACACTGAAGCTTTCTTT
CSARTGTNTEAFF
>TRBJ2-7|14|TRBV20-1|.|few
TGCAGTGCTGGAAGAGCGGGCAGCTCCTACGAGCAGTACTTC
CSAGRAGSSYEQYF
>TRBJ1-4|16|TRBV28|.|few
TGTGCCAGCAGTTTAGTACGACAGGTGCTGGCGGAAAAACTGTTTTTT
CASSLVRQVLAEKLFF
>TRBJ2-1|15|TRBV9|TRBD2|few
TGTGCCAGCAGCGTTATAGCGGGAGTAGGCAATGAGCAGTTCTTC
CASSVIAGVGNEQFF
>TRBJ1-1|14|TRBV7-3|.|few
TGTGCCAGCAGCTTTAGTTCCCTGAACACTGAAGCTTTCTTT
CASSFSSLNTEAFF
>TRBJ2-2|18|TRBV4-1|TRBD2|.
TGCGCCAGCAGCCAAGATCTGACTAGCGGGAGTAGTAACGGGGAGCTGTTTTTT
CASSQDLTSGSSNGELFF
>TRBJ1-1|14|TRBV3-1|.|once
TGTGCCAGCAGCCAAGTGGGGGGGCTAAGTGAAGCTTTCTTT
CASSQVGGLSEAFF
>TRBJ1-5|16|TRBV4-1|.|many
TGCGCCAGCAGCCAAACTGAGGCGATAAGCAATCAGCCCCAGCATTTT
CASSQTEAISNQPQHF
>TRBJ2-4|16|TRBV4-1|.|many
TGCGCCAGCAGCCAGGACAGTATGATAGCCAAAAACATTCAGTACTTC
CASSQDSMIAKNIQYF
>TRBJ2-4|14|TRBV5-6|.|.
TGTGCCAGCAGCCCCAGGGGCCTGAAAGACATTCAGTACTTC
CASSPRGLKDIQYF
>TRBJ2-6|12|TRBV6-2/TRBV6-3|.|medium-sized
TGTGCCATCGGTGCTGGGGCCAACGTCCTGACTTTC
CAIGAGANVLTF
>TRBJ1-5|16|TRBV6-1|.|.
TGTGCCAGCAGTGAAGTAGATGGGGCGAGCAATCAGCCCCAGCATTTT
CASSEVDGASNQPQHF
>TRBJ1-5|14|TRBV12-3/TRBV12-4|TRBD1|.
TGTGCCAGCAGTTCAACAGGGGGCCCTCAGCCCCAGCATTTT
CASSSTGGPQPQHF
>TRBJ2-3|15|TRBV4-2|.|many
TGTGCCAGCAGCCAAGGGGGGGTGGGCACAGATACGCAGTATTTT
CASSQGGVGTDTQYF
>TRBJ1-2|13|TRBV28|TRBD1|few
TGTGCCAGCCACCGGGACAGAATCTATGGCTACACCTTC
CASHRDRIYGYTF
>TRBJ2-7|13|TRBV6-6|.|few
TGTGCCAGCAGCTCAACCCGATACCACGACCAGTACTTC
CASSSTRYHDQYF
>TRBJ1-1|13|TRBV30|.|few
TGTGCCTGGATGACAGCCAGAGACACTGAAGCTTTCTTT
CAWMTARDTEAFF
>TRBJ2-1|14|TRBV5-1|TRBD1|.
TGCGCCAGCAGAGGACAGGGCCAGATCAATGAGCAGTTCTTC
CASRGQGQINEQFF
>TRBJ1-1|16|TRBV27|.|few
TGTGCCAGCCGACCGAGGACTTTCTTTATGAACACTGAAGCTTTCTTT
CASRPRTFFMNTEAFF
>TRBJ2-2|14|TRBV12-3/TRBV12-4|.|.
TGTGCCAGTAAAGCTAGTGCGAACACCGGGGAGCTGTTTTTT
CASKASANTGELFF
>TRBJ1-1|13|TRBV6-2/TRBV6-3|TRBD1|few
TGTGCCAGCAAGGACAGGGAATGGACTGAAGCTTTCTTT
CASKDREWTEAFF
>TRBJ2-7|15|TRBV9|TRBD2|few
TGTGCCAGCAGCGTAGAGGCTAGCGGGGACCACGAGCAGTACTTC
CASSVEASGDHEQYF
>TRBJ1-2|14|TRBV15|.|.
TGTGCCACCGCGGACCGGGGGTTTGGCTATGGCTACACCTTC
CATADRGFGYGYTF
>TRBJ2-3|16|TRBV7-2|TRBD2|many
TGTGCCAGCAGCCCGCGGGAGGGGGCGAGCACAGATACGCAGTATTTT
CASSPREGASTDTQYF
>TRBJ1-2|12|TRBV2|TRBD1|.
TGTGCCAGCAGTCAGGGGGAGTCTGGCTACACCTTC
CASSQGESGYTF
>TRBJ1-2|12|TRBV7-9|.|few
TGTGCCAGCAGCTTGACAAACTATGGCTACACCTTC
CASSLTNYGYTF
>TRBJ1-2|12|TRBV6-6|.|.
TGTGCCAGCAGTTATTCGGTGTCGGGCTACACCTTC
CASSYSVSGYTF
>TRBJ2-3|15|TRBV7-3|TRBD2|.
TGTGCCAGCAGCCCCGGGGCTAGCGGGTCGGATACGCAGTATTTT
CASSPGASGSDTQYF
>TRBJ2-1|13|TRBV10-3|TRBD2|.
TGTGCCATCGGGGGACTAGCAGACAATGAGCAGTTCTTC
CAIGGLADNEQFF
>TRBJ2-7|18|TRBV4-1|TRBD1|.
TGCGCCAGCAGCCAAGATAGCGTAACGAGGGGGCCTCCCTACGGGCAGTACTTC
CASSQDSVTRGPPYGQYF
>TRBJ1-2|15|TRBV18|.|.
TGTGCCAGCTCACCACCTAGGACAGCCCCCTATGGCTACACCTTC
CASSPPRTAPYGYTF